Sequencing of this T cell receptor beta chain was carried out in a study of memory CD8 T cells in hepatitis C reinfection. Some clones are missing from TCRdb's copy, which holds only in-frame ones; the method was immunoSEQ multiplex PCR. The repertoire consists of over 35,000 clones, with 88% occurring once and the leading ten covering around 1.2%. Trimming removed 8 bases from V and 1 base from J; junction bases left unmatched: 8. This CDR3 region has 15 residues. The V gene's germline CDR1 is LNHDA and CDR2 SQIVND (reference sequence). This clone was seen a single time. Time point: peak reinfection, 3 to 8 weeks after reinfection detection. The sorted cells went straight to TCR sequencing with no prior in vitro expansion. Donors came from people who inject drugs enrolled in HEPCO, Canada. At all three reinfection time points, viable CD3+ CD8+ CD45RO- cells from two donors served as controls.

This sequence originates from a man between 18 and 35 years old with hepatitis C virus infection. The V call is TRBV19, the J call TRBJ2-3, with TRBD1 matching over 8 bases. Sequences were obtained from naive CD8+ T cells sorted from blood. CDR3 bases: TGTGCCAGTCTTCCTTCGACAGGGGGCACAGATACGCAGTATTTT. Residues: CASLPSTGGTDTQYF.